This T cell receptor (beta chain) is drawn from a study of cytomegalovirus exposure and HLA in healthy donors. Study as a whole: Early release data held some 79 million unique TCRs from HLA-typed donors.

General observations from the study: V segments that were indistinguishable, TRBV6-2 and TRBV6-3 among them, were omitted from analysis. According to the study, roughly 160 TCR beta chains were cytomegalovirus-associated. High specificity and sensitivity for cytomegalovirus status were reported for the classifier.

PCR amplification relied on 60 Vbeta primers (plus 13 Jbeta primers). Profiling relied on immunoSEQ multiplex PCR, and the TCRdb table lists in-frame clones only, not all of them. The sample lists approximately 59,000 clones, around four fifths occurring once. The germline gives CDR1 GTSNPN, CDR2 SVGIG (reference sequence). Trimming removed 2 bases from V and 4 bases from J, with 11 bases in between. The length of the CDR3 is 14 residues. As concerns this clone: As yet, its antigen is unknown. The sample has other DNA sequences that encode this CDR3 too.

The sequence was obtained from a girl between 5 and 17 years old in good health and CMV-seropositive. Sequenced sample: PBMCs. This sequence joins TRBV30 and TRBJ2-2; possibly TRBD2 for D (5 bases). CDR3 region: CAWSPIRGTGELFF. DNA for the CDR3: TGTGCCTGGAGTCCAATACGGGGCACCGGGGAGCTGTTTTTT.